This TCR beta chain was observed in a study of STAT3 mutations in large granular lymphocyte leukemia. The CDR3 runs to 14 residues. The V end lost 0 bases, the J end lost 6 bases, and 13 bases lay between the germline ends. CDR1 SGDLS and CDR2 YYNGEE come from the germline V gene. Points on this clone: The antigen remains unidentified.

The data were produced by immunoSEQ multiplex PCR, yet TCRdb's version contains in-frame clones alone and is incomplete. The sample consists of tens of thousands of clones, over 75% of them appearing once. Study-level results: Every T-cell large granular lymphocyte leukemia patient had at least one immunodominant TCR beta clonotype. TCR clonotype switching after therapy occurred in about 30% of the 18 patients.

The receptor's source is a human donor with T large granular lymphocyte leukemia. Some clones in this sample may be carry-over from other donors' samples. The chain is built from TRBV9 and TRBJ2-7; D perhaps matches TRBD1 (5 bases). Sample: PBMCs. The CDR3 nucleotides read TGTGCCAGCAGCGTAGGGCAGGGTGCAAGCGAGCAGTACTTC. Translation: CASSVGQGASEQYF.